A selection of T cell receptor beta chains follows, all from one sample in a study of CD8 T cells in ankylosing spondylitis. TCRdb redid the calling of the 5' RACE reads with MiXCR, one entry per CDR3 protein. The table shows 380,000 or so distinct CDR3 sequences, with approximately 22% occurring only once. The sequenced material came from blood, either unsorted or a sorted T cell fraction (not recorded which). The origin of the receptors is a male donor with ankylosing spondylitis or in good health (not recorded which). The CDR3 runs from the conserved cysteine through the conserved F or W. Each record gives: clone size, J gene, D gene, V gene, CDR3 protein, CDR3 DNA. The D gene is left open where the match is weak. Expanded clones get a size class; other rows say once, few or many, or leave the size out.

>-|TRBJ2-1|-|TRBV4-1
CASSQGPKEQFF
TGCGCCAGCAGCCAAGGCCCAAAAGAGCAGTTCTTC
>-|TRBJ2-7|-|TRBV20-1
CSAAGHTSSYEQYF
TGCAGTGCTGCCGGCCACACCAGCTCCTACGAGCAGTACTTC
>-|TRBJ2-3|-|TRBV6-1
CASRLGGPGTDTQYF
TGTGCCAGCAGACTGGGGGGACCGGGCACAGATACGCAGTATTTT
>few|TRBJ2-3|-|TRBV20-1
CSARGTTSILVDTQYF
TGCAGTGCTAGAGGAACCACTAGCATCCTCGTAGATACGCAGTATTTT
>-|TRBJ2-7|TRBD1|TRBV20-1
CSAGTGDIYEQYF
TGCAGTGCCGGGACAGGGGACATATACGAGCAGTACTTC
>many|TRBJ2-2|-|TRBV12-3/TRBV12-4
CASSSPDIPGELFF
TGTGCCAGCAGTTCACCGGACATTCCCGGGGAGCTGTTTTTT
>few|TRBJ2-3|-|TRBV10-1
CASSESLDSLRTDTQYF
TGCGCCAGCAGTGAGTCCTTGGACAGTTTACGGACAGATACGCAGTATTTT
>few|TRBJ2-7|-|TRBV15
CATSRDLGDAYEQYF
TGTGCCACCAGCAGAGATCTCGGGGACGCCTACGAGCAGTACTTC
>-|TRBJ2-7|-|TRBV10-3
CAISEGVGGAKYEEQYF
TGTGCCATCAGTGAAGGGGTCGGGGGAGCCAAATACGAGGAGCAGTACTTC
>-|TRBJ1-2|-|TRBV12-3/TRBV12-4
CASSFIQALGYTF
TGTGCCAGCAGTTTTATTCAGGCGTTGGGCTACACCTTC
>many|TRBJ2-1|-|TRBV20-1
CSARDLGAGSYNEQFF
TGCAGTGCTAGAGATCTTGGGGCTGGCTCCTACAATGAGCAGTTCTTC
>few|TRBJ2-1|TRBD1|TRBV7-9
CASSFPEQGAFNEQFF
TGTGCCAGCAGCTTCCCAGAACAGGGGGCTTTCAATGAGCAGTTCTTC
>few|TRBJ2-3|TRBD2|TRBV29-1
CSARTSGGADTQYF
TGCAGCGCCCGGACTAGCGGGGGTGCAGATACGCAGTATTTT
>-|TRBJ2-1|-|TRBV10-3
CAISDPGQGNHNEQFF
TGTGCCATCAGTGATCCAGGGCAGGGGAACCACAATGAGCAGTTCTTC
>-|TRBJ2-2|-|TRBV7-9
CASSGYTGLENTGELFF
TGTGCCAGCAGCGGATATACTGGATTGGAGAACACCGGGGAGCTGTTTTTT
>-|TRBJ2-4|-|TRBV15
CATSRSVQGHIQYF
TGTGCCACCAGCCGCTCGGTACAGGGACACATTCAGTACTTC
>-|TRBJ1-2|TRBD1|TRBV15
CATSRPGEGQGYGYTF
TGTGCCACCAGCAGACCCGGAGAGGGACAGGGGTATGGCTACACCTTC
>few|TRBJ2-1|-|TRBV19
CASRDRLNEQFF
TGTGCCAGTAGGGACCGACTAAATGAGCAGTTCTTC
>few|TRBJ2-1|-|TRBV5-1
CASSFKPRDTYNEQFF
TGCGCCAGCAGCTTCAAGCCCCGGGACACTTACAATGAGCAGTTCTTC
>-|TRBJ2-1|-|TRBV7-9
CASSLEIRYEQFF
TGTGCCAGCAGCTTAGAGATCCGGTATGAGCAGTTCTTC
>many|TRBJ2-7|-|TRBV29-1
CSVVDSSYEQYF
TGCAGCGTCGTGGACAGCTCCTACGAGCAGTACTTC
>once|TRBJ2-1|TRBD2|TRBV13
CASSIAGPNNEQFF
TGTGCCAGCAGCATAGCGGGGCCCAACAATGAGCAGTTCTTC
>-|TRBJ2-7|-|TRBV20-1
CSARDSGDPGQYF
TGCAGTGCTAGAGATTCAGGCGACCCCGGGCAGTACTTC